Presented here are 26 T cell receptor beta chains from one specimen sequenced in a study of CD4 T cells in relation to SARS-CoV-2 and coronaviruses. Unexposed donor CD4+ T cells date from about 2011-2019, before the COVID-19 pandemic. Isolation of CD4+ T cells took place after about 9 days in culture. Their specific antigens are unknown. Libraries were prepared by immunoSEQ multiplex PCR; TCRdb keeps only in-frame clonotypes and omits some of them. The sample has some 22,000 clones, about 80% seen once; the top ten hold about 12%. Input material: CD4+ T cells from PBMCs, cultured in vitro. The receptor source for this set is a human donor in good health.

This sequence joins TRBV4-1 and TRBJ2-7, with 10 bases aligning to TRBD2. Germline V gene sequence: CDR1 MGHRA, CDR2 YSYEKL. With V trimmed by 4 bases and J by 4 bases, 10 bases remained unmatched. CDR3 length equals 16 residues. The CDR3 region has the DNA TGCGCCAGCAGCCCCCCCGGGGTACTAGCGGGATACGAGCAGTACTTC. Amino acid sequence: CASSPPGVLAGYEQYF.

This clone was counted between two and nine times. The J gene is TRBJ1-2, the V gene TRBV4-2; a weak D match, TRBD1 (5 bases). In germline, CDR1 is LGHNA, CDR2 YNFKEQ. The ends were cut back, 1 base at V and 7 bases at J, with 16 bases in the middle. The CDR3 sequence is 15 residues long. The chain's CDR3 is CASSQGEGKGSGYTF. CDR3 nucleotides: TGTGCCAGCAGCCAAGGCGAGGGGAAGGGGAGTGGCTACACCTTC.

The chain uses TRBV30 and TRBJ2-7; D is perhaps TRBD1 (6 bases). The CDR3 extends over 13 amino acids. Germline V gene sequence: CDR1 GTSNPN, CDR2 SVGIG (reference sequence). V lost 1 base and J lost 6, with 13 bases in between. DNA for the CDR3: TGTGCCTGGAGTGCGCCAACAGGGTTCGAGCAGTACTTC. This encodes CAWSAPTGFEQYF.

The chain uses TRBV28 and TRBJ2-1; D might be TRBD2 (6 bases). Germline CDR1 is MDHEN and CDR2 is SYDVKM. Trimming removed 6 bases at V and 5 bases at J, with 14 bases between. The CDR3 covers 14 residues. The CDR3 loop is CASSPASANNEQFF. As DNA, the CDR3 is TGTGCCAGCAGCCCGGCTAGCGCGAACAATGAGCAGTTCTTC.

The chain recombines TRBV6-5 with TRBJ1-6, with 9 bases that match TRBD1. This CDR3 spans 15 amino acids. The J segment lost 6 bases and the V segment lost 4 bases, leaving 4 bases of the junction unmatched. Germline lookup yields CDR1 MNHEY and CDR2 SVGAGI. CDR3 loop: CASSLQGAINSPLHF. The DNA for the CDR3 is TGTGCCAGCAGTTTACAGGGGGCGATTAATTCACCCCTCCACTTT.

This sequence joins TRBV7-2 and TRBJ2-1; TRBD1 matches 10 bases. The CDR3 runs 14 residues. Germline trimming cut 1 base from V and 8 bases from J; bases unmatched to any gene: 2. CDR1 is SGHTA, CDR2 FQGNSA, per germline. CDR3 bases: TGTGCCAGCAGCTTAGGGGACAGGGGCTATGAGCAGTTCTTC. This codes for CASSLGDRGYEQFF.

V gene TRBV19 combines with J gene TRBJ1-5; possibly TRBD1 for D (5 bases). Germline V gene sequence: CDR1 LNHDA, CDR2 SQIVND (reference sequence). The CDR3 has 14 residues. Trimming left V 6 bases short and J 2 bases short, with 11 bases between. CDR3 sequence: CASRAGWGNQPQHF. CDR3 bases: TGTGCCAGTAGGGCAGGGTGGGGCAATCAGCCCCAGCATTTT.

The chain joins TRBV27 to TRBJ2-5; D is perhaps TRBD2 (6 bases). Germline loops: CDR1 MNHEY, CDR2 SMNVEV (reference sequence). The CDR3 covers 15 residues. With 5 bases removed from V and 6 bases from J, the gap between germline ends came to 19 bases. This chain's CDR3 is CASSPRDWGSQTQYF. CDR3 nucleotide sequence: TGTGCCAGCAGTCCGAGGGACTGGGGTAGCCAGACCCAGTACTTC.

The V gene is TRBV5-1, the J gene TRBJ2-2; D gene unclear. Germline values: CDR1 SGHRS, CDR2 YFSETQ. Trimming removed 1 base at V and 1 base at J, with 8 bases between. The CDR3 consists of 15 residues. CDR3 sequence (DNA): TGCGCCAGCAGCTTGCCAGGTGGGAACACCGGGGAGCTGTTTTTT. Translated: CASSLPGGNTGELFF.

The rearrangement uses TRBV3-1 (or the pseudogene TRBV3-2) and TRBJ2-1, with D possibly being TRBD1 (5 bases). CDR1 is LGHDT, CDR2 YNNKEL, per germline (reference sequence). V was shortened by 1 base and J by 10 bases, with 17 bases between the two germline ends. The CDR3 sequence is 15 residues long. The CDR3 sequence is CASSQGGRLNSEQFF. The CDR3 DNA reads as TGTGCCAGCAGCCAAGGGGGCCGGCTTAATAGCGAGCAGTTCTTC.

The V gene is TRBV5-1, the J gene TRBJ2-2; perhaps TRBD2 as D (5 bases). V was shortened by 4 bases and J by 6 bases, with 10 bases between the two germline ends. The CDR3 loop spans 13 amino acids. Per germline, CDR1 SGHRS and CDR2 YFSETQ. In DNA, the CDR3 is TGCGCCAGCAGCAAGGACTCGTCCGGGGAGCTGTTTTTT. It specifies CASSKDSSGELFF. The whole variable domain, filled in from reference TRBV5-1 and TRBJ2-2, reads KAGVTQTPRYLIKTRGQQVTLSCSPISGHRSVSWYQQTPGQGLQFLFEYFSETQRNKGNFPGRFSGRQFSNSRSEMNVSTLELGDSALYLCASSKDSSGELFFGEGSRLTVL.

CDR3: CASSSRDGSNQPQHF. The CDR3 bases are TGTGCCAGTAGTTCCCGGGACGGTAGCAATCAGCCCCAGCATTTT. The chain carries TRBV19 and TRBJ1-5; D perhaps matches TRBD1 (5 bases). V was trimmed by 5 bases and J by 0 bases, leaving 11 bases between them. The CDR3 is made up of 15 amino acids. CDR1 and CDR2 from the germline V gene are LNHDA and SQIVND (reference sequence).

CDR3 DNA: TGTGCCAGCAGCCAGGCCCGACGGTATGGCTACACCTTC. This sequence encodes CASSQARRYGYTF. V is TRBV14 and J is TRBJ1-2; no clear D gene. CDR3 size: 13 residues. In germline, CDR1 is SGHDN, CDR2 FVKESK. The germline V and J ends were trimmed by 3 bases and 5 bases, with 10 bases remaining between them. Together with reference TRBV14 and TRBJ1-2, the CDR3 gives the full variable domain: EAGVTQFPSHSVIEKGQTVTLRCDPISGHDNLYWYRRVMGKEIKFLLHFVKESKQDESGMPNNRFLAERTGGTYSTLKVQPAELEDSGVYFCASSQARRYGYTFGSGTRLTVV.

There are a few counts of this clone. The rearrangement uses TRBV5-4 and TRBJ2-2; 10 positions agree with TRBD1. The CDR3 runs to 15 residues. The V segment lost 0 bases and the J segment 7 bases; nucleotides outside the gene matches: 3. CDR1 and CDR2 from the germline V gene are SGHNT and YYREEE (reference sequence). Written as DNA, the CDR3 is TGTGCCAGCAGCTTGGGACAGGGGGCTGGCGGGGAGCTGTTTTTT. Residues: CASSLGQGAGGELFF.

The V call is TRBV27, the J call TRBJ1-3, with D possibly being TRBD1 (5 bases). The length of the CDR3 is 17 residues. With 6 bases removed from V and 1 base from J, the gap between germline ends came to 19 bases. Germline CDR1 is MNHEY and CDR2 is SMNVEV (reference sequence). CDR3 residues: CASSNLGGAQSGNTIYF. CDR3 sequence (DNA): TGTGCCAGCAGCAATCTCGGCGGGGCCCAATCTGGAAACACCATATATTTT.

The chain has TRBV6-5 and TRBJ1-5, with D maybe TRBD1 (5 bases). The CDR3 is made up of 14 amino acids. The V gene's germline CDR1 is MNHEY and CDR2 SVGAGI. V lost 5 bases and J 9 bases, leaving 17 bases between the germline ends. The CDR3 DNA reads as TGTGCCAGCAGTCTAGGGACCCCAACGGGGCCCCAGCATTTT. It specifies CASSLGTPTGPQHF.

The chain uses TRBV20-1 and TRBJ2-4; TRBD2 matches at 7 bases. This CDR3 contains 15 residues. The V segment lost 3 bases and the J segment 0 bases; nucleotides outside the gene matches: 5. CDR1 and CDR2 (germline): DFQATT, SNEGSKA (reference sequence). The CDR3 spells CSASGGSQAKNIQYF. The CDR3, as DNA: TGCAGTGCTAGTGGCGGGAGCCAAGCCAAAAACATTCAGTACTTC.

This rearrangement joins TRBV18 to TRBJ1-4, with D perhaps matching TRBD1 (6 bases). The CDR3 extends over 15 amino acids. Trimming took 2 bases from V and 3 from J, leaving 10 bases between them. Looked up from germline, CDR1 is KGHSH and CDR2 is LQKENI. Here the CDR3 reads CASSPDRLSNEKLFF. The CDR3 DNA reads TGTGCCAGCTCACCAGACAGGCTCTCTAATGAAAAACTGTTTTTT.

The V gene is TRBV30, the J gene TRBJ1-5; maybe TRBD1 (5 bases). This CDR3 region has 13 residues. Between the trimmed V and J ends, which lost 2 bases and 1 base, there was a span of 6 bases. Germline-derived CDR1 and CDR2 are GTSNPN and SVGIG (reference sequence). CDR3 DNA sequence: TGTGCCTGGAGTAAGGGGAGCAATCAGCCCCAGCATTTT. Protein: CAWSKGSNQPQHF. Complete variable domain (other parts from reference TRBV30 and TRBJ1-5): SQTIHQWPATLVQPVGSPLSLECTVEGTSNPNLYWYRQAAGRGLQLLFYSVGIGQISSEVPQNLSASRPQDRQFILSSKKLLLSDSGFYLCAWSKGSNQPQHFGDGTRLSIL.

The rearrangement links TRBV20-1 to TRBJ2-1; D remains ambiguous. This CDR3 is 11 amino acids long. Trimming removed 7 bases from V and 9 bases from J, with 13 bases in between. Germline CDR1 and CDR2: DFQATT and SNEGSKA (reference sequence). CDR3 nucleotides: TGCAGTGTTCCAATAGTGGGTGAGCAGTTCTTC. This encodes CSVPIVGEQFF.

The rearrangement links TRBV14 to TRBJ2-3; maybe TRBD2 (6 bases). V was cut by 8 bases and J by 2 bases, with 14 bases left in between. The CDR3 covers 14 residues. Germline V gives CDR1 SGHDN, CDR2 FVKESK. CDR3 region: CASGSAGPTDTQYF. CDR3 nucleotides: TGTGCCAGCGGTTCAGCGGGCCCCACAGATACGCAGTATTTT. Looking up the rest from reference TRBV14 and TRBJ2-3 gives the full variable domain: EAGVTQFPSHSVIEKGQTVTLRCDPISGHDNLYWYRRVMGKEIKFLLHFVKESKQDESGMPNNRFLAERTGGTYSTLKVQPAELEDSGVYFCASGSAGPTDTQYFGPGTRLTVL.

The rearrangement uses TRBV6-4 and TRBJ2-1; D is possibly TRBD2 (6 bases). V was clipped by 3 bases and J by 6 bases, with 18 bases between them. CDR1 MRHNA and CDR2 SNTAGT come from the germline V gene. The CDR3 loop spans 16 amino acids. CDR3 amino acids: CASSEGTGVPSNEQFF. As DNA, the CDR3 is TGTGCCAGCAGTGAAGGAACGGGAGTACCAAGCAATGAGCAGTTCTTC.

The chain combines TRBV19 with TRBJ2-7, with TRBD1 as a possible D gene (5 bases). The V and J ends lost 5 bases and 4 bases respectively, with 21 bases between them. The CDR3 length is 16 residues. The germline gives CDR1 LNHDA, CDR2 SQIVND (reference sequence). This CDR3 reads CASSVQGFCGLYEQYF. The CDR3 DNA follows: TGTGCCAGTAGTGTTCAGGGTTTCTGCGGTCTTTACGAGCAGTACTTC.

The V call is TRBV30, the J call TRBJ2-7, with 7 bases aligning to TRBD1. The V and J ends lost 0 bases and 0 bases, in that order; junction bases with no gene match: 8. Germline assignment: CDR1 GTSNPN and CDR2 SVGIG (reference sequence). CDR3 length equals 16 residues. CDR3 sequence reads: CAWSVPKTGSSYEQYF. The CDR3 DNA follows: TGTGCCTGGAGTGTGCCTAAGACAGGGAGCTCCTACGAGCAGTACTTC.

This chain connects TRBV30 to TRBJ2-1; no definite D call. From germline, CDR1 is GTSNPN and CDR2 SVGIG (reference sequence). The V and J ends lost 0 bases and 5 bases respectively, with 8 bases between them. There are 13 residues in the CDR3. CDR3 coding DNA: TGTGCCTGGAGTGTAGGGCTTGACAATGAGCAGTTCTTC. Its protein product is CAWSVGLDNEQFF.

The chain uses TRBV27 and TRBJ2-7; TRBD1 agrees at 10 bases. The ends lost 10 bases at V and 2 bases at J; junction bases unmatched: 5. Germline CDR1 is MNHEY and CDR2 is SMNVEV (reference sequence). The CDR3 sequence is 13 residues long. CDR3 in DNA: TGTGCCACTCGGGACAGGGGAGCCTACGAGCAGTACTTC. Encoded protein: CATRDRGAYEQYF.